This T cell receptor beta chain was sequenced in a study of response to subunit inactivated influenza vaccine. Findings of the study overall: Each seasonal influenza vaccination recruits few new T cells, the authors suggested.

One entry per CDR3 protein results from TCRdb running MiXCR on the RT-PCR reads. The table shows 800,000 to 1,000,000 distinct CDR3 sequences, with less than 25% occurring only once. This clonotype was recorded many times. Its specificity is unknown. The material sequenced was PBMCs from blood, taken about 5 days after vaccination. The TCR was taken from a middle-aged man who received an inactivated influenza vaccine.

The CDR3 spells CASSELDSLGTGELFF. The CDR3 bases are TGCGCCAGCAGCGAATTGGACAGTTTAGGCACCGGGGAGCTGTTTTTT. The V and J genes are TRBV5-1 and TRBJ2-2; TRBD1 is a possible D gene (6 bases). Germline V gives CDR1 SGHRS, CDR2 YFSETQ. The CDR3 contains 16 residues. V was trimmed by 4 bases and J by 4 bases, leaving 17 bases between them.